A single sample gave rise to the 27 T cell receptor beta chains below, sequenced in a study of Ad26.COV2.S vaccination and SARS-CoV-2 variants. Treatment in this sample: some 19 received Ad26.COV2.S at low or high dose, single or two shots; 5 received placebo; per-sample allocation not given. At day 63 after the first vaccine or placebo injection, samples were drawn. Produced via immunoSEQ multiplex PCR; TCRdb's table is partial and in-frame only. The data show roughly 330,000 clones, about 90% seen once. This material consisted of peripheral blood, taken in a trial of Ad26.COV2.S vaccine versus placebo. The source of these receptors is a person aged 18-65 years who received the Ad26.COV2.S COVID-19 vaccine or a placebo.

The chain joins TRBV6-1 to TRBJ1-1, with D uncertain. V was cut by 3 bases and J by 7 bases, with 15 bases left in between. The CDR3 loop spans 14 amino acids. Germline loops: CDR1 MNHNS, CDR2 SASEGT. The CDR3 nucleotides read TGTGCCAGCAGTGACAGGTCCCGCTCCGTTGAAGCTTTCTTT. This encodes CASSDRSRSVEAFF.

In this sample, this clone turned up once. This chain uses TRBV12-5 with TRBJ2-3; 7 nucleotides align to TRBD1. Per germline, CDR1 LGHNT and CDR2 FRNRAP. V dropped 0 bases and J dropped 0; count of bases not matched to a gene: 3. This CDR3 comprises 16 residues. CDR3 in amino acids: CASGLVTGQSTDTQYF. CDR3 nucleotide sequence: TGTGCTAGTGGTTTGGTCACGGGACAGAGCACAGATACGCAGTATTTT.

The V gene is TRBV29-1, the J gene TRBJ2-1; 8 bases are a match to TRBD1. J gave up 5 bases and V 6 bases, and 6 bases lay outside the gene matches. CDR1 is SQVTM and CDR2 is ANQGSEA in the germline V gene. There are 13 residues in the CDR3. The CDR3 region is CSVLTGQDNEQFF. The DNA for the CDR3 is TGCAGCGTACTAACGGGACAGGACAATGAGCAGTTCTTC.

CDR3 sequence: CASSPQPYRDRTYEQYF. The CDR3, as DNA: TGTGCCAGCAGTCCCCAGCCCTACCGGGACAGAACCTACGAGCAGTACTTC. The chain couples TRBV28 to TRBJ2-7; 7 bases fit TRBD1. With 5 bases clipped from V and 2 bases from J, the junction kept 15 bases outside the gene matches. Germline V CDR1 and CDR2: MDHEN, SYDVKM. This CDR3 comprises 17 residues.

The rearrangement links TRBV18 to TRBJ1-2; TRBD1 aligns across 8 bases. From germline, CDR1 is KGHSH and CDR2 LQKENI. V trimming: 3 bases; J trimming: 3 bases; junction bases outside the gene matches: 0. This CDR3 contains 13 residues. CDR3 residues: CASSPTGDYGYTF. In nucleotides, the CDR3 is TGTGCCAGCTCACCGACAGGGGACTATGGCTACACCTTC.

There are a few counts of this clone. The chain uses TRBV30 and TRBJ1-5; D is perhaps TRBD1 (5 bases). Germline V gene sequence: CDR1 GTSNPN, CDR2 SVGIG (reference sequence). Trimming shortened V by 1 base and J by 2 bases, and 12 bases separated the two germline ends. The CDR3 has 15 amino acids. CDR3 region: CAWSAGGHGNQPQHF. The DNA of the CDR3 is TGTGCCTGGAGTGCTGGAGGACATGGCAATCAGCCCCAGCATTTT.

This clone was picked up one time. The gene calls are TRBV14 and TRBJ2-2; D not resolved. Trimming shortened V by 0 bases and J by 6 bases, and 11 bases separated the two germline ends. CDR3 length equals 15 residues. The germline gives CDR1 SGHDN, CDR2 FVKESK. Here the CDR3 reads CASSQDLVRSGELFF. The CDR3 DNA is TGTGCCAGCAGCCAAGATTTAGTTAGGTCCGGGGAGCTGTTTTTT.

The chain carries TRBV27 and TRBJ1-2; D not resolved. The CDR3 has 16 residues. V was shortened by 4 bases and J by 7 bases, with 22 bases between the two germline ends. Looked up from germline, CDR1 is MNHEY and CDR2 is SMNVEV (reference sequence). The CDR3 coding sequence is TGTGCCAGCAGTTCCTTGTTCGGGTATCAGGATGCTGGCTACACCTTC. Its translation: CASSSLFGYQDAGYTF.

The chain's CDR3 is CASRKTDSNYGYTF. In nucleotides, the CDR3 is TGTGCCAGCAGGAAGACGGACAGTAACTATGGCTACACCTTC. This rearrangement joins TRBV9 to TRBJ1-2; D possibly corresponds to TRBD1 (6 bases). V was shortened by 5 bases and J by 1 base, with 12 bases between the two germline ends. The germline gives CDR1 SGDLS, CDR2 YYNGEE. CDR3 length equals 14 residues.

The rearrangement joins TRBV6-5 to TRBJ2-1; TRBD2 is a possible D gene (6 bases). The CDR3 extends over 16 amino acids. The V end was cut by 0 bases, the J end by 2 bases, with 11 bases between. Germline CDR1 and CDR2: MNHEY and SVGAGI. CDR3 amino acids: CASSYSWGDPYNEQFF. CDR3 DNA sequence: TGTGCCAGCAGTTACTCGTGGGGGGATCCCTACAATGAGCAGTTCTTC.

This clone was found a few times. DNA of the CDR3: TGCGCCAGCAGTAGGACAGCTAGCAATTCACCCCTCCACTTT. It codes for CASSRTASNSPLHF. J is TRBJ1-6 and V is TRBV4-1; D possibly corresponds to TRBD1 (6 bases). This CDR3 has 14 residues. Trimming took 6 bases from V and 7 from J, leaving 13 bases between them. Germline values: CDR1 MGHRA, CDR2 YSYEKL.

The V gene is TRBV9, the J gene TRBJ2-1; no definite D call. This CDR3 comprises 13 residues. Germline assignment: CDR1 SGDLS and CDR2 YYNGEE. V lost 4 bases, J lost 10 bases, and 15 bases lay in between. DNA of the CDR3: TGTGCCAGCAGCACCCAAGTCGAAGGGGAGCAGTTCTTC. Amino acids: CASSTQVEGEQFF.

The genes are TRBV19 and TRBJ2-3; the D gene is possibly TRBD2 (5 bases). CDR1 and CDR2 (germline): LNHDA, SQIVND (reference sequence). V lost 4 bases, J lost 3 bases, and 17 bases lay in between. This CDR3 is built from 16 residues. CDR3 sequence reads: CASSSLEREGTDTQYF. Written as DNA, the CDR3 is TGTGCCAGTAGTAGCTTGGAACGGGAAGGTACAGATACGCAGTATTTT.

This rearrangement joins TRBV5-1 to TRBJ1-3, with a weak D call TRBD1 (5 bases). Trimming shortened V by 0 bases and J by 2 bases, and 9 bases separated the two germline ends. The germline gives CDR1 SGHRS, CDR2 YFSETQ. This CDR3 region has 15 residues. The CDR3 is CASSLEAGTGNTIYF. The CDR3 nucleotides read TGCGCCAGCAGCTTGGAGGCAGGGACTGGAAACACCATATATTTT.

This clone was seen only a few times. The DNA of the CDR3 is TGCAGCGTTGACTCGTTACAGTCGAACACTGAAGCTTTCTTT. Translating it yields CSVDSLQSNTEAFF. This chain uses TRBV29-1 with TRBJ1-1, with unresolved D. Germline CDR1 is SQVTM and CDR2 is ANQGSEA. The CDR3 extends over 14 amino acids. The V gene lost 3 bases and the J gene lost 1 base, with 12 bases spanning the gap.

This CDR3 reads CASSGRGANTGELFF. CDR3 bases: TGTGCCAGCTCCGGGCGGGGAGCGAACACCGGGGAGCTGTTTTTT. V gene TRBV18 combines with J gene TRBJ2-2; tentative D call: TRBD2 (6 bases). Per the germline V gene, CDR1 is KGHSH and CDR2 is LQKENI. This CDR3 contains 15 residues. V lost 6 bases and J lost 0, with 11 bases in between.

The gene calls are TRBV21-1 and TRBJ2-7; the table's D call TRBD2 went unverified against the DNA. TRBV21-1 is tagged as a pseudogene. CDR3 size: 16 residues. CDR3 residues: CASSKGDSGSSYEQYV. Written as DNA, the CDR3 is TGTGCCAGCAGCAAAGGCGATAGCGGGAGTTCCTACGAGCAGTACGTC.

The rearrangement joins TRBV9 to TRBJ2-1; 9 bases align to TRBD2. J gave up 0 bases and V 3 bases, and 7 bases lay outside the gene matches. Per the germline V gene, CDR1 is SGDLS and CDR2 is YYNGEE. The CDR3 consists of 17 residues. The CDR3 coding sequence is TGTGCCAGCAGCGACCCTAGCGGGGAGAGCTCCTACAATGAGCAGTTCTTC. Its translation is CASSDPSGESSYNEQFF.

CDR3 in amino acids: CASSMSPGSQETQYF. The CDR3 DNA reads as TGTGCCAGTAGTATGTCCCCGGGCAGCCAAGAGACCCAGTACTTC. The chain has TRBV19 and TRBJ2-5; no firm D call. This CDR3 region has 15 residues. Germline CDR1 is LNHDA and CDR2 is SQIVND (reference sequence). Between the trimmed V and J ends, which lost 3 bases and 1 base, there was a span of 12 bases.

Here the CDR3 reads CASSAARSTEAFF. DNA for the CDR3: TGTGCCAGTAGTGCCGCTAGAAGCACTGAAGCTTTCTTT. The gene calls are TRBV19 and TRBJ1-1, with D unresolved. Looked up from germline, CDR1 is LNHDA and CDR2 is SQIVND (reference sequence). V gave up 5 bases and J gave up 4 bases, with 11 bases separating them. This CDR3 spans 13 amino acids.

V is TRBV5-4 and J is TRBJ2-1; D remains unclear. The V end was cut by 5 bases, the J end by 2 bases, with 14 bases between. Per germline, CDR1 SGHNT and CDR2 YYREEE (reference sequence). The CDR3 totals 15 residues. The chain's CDR3 is CASSPGPLPYNEQFF. The CDR3 region has the DNA TGTGCCAGCAGTCCCGGGCCTCTCCCCTACAATGAGCAGTTCTTC.

There are a few counts of this clone. This sequence joins TRBV4-3 and TRBJ2-3; the D gene is possibly TRBD2 (6 bases). The V gene lost 4 bases and the J gene lost 2 bases, with 13 bases spanning the gap. The CDR3 runs 15 residues. The V gene's germline CDR1 is LGHNA and CDR2 YSLEER. The CDR3: CASSPQLGLTDTQYF. CDR3 DNA: TGCGCCAGCAGCCCTCAACTGGGACTCACAGATACGCAGTATTTT.

This chain connects TRBV7-9 to TRBJ1-6; the match to TRBD1 covers 8 bases. The CDR3 is 14 residues long. In germline, CDR1 is SEHNR, CDR2 FQNEAQ (reference sequence). With 6 bases clipped from V and 7 bases from J, the junction kept 5 bases outside the gene matches. CDR3 DNA sequence: TGTGCCAGCAGAGCACAGGGGGGGAATTCACCCCTCCACTTT. This codes for CASRAQGGNSPLHF.

The chain couples TRBV5-4 to TRBJ2-2; no reliable D call. V lost 0 bases, J lost 0 bases, and 9 bases lay in between. The CDR3 extends over 16 amino acids. Germline lookup yields CDR1 SGHNT and CDR2 YYREEE (reference sequence). CDR3 in DNA: TGTGCCAGCAGCTTGGTGGGCAGTACGAACACCGGGGAGCTGTTTTTT. This sequence encodes CASSLVGSTNTGELFF.

The V and J genes are TRBV19 and TRBJ2-3; weak D call: TRBD1 (5 bases). V lost 1 base and J lost 2, with 7 bases in between. The germline V gene has CDR1 LNHDA and CDR2 SQIVND (reference sequence). The CDR3 sequence is 14 residues long. The CDR3 reads CASSIGTLTDTQYF. CDR3 sequence (DNA): TGTGCCAGTAGTATAGGGACACTCACAGATACGCAGTATTTT.

This chain joins TRBV15 and TRBJ2-1; 10 bases are shared with TRBD2. The germline gives CDR1 LNHNV, CDR2 YYDKDF (reference sequence). The CDR3 contains 16 residues. Trimming at V came to 3 bases and at J to 4 bases, leaving 6 bases not matched to a gene. CDR3 in amino acids: CATSRGAGGDYNEQFF. As DNA, the CDR3 is TGTGCCACCAGCAGGGGAGCGGGGGGGGATTACAATGAGCAGTTCTTC.

V usage is TRBV7-3 and J usage is TRBJ2-1; D is unresolved. This CDR3 spans 13 amino acids. Trimming took off 1 base at V and 9 bases at J, with 10 bases between the two ends. Germline V gives CDR1 SGHTA, CDR2 FQGTGA. The CDR3: CASSLSLPREQFF. The CDR3 bases are TGTGCCAGCAGCTTAAGTCTCCCCCGTGAGCAGTTCTTC.